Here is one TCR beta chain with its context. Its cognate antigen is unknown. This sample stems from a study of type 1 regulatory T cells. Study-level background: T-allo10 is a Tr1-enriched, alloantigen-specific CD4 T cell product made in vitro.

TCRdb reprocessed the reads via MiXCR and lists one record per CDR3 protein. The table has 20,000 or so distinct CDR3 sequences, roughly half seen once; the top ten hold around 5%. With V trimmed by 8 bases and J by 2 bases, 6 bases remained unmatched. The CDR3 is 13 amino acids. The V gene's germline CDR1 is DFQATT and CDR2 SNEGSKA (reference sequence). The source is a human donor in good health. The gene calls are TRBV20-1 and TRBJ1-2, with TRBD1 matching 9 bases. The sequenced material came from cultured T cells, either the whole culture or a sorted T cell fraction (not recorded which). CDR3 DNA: TGCAGTTTGACCGGACAGGGGAACTATGGCTACACCTTC. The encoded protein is CSLTGQGNYGYTF.